A single sample is the source of the 24 T cell receptor beta chains below, sequenced in a study of human versus mouse CDR3 diversity and MHC coevolution. The repertoire was sequenced with immunoSEQ multiplex PCR; TCRdb's copy has only in-frame clones and lacks some. The table includes 75,000 to 90,000 clones, 80% to 95% detected once. Sequences were obtained from naive CD4+ T cells from blood. Sample subset: CD45RO-negative CD62L-positive naive CD4 T cells. The receptors derive from a person between 25 and 70 years old in good health.

The chain's CDR3 is CASSSPQGGSYEQYF. Written as DNA, the CDR3 is TGTGCCAGCAGCTCCCCCCAGGGGGGCTCCTACGAGCAGTACTTC. The gene calls are TRBV5-6 and TRBJ2-7, with D tentatively TRBD1 (7 bases). CDR1 and CDR2 (germline): SGHDT, YYEEEE. Trimming pared 3 bases from V and 0 bases from J, leaving 13 bases between. The CDR3 is 15 residues long.

Here the CDR3 reads CASSLIAGNTEAFF. DNA for the CDR3: TGTGCCAGCAGCTTGATCGCGGGGAACACTGAAGCTTTCTTT. V is TRBV11-2 and J is TRBJ1-1, with D hard to call. The V end was cut by 3 bases, the J end by 1 base, with 9 bases between. The CDR3 consists of 14 residues. CDR1 and CDR2 (germline): SGHAT, FQNNGV.

CDR3 DNA: TGTGCCAGCAGCTTAGACAGGTATAGCAATCAGCCCCAGCATTTT. Encoded protein: CASSLDRYSNQPQHF. The gene calls are TRBV7-9 and TRBJ1-5; possibly TRBD1 for D (5 bases). The germline V gene has CDR1 SEHNR and CDR2 FQNEAQ (reference sequence). Trimming left V 1 base short and J 0 bases short, with 7 bases between. The CDR3 length is 15 residues.

The rearrangement joins TRBV7-9 to TRBJ2-4, with 7 bases matching TRBD2. Trimming at V came to 3 bases and at J to 8 bases, leaving 10 bases not matched to a gene. This CDR3 contains 15 residues. Looked up from germline, CDR1 is SEHNR and CDR2 is FQNEAQ (reference sequence). In DNA form, the CDR3 reads TGTGCCAGCAGCTTCGAGGGAGGGCCTAGGGACATTCAGTACTTC. Residues: CASSFEGGPRDIQYF.

The chain carries TRBV27 and TRBJ1-1; D perhaps matches TRBD1 (5 bases). The V end was cut by 7 bases, the J end by 2 bases, with 11 bases between. CDR1 is MNHEY and CDR2 is SMNVEV in the germline V gene (reference sequence). The CDR3 has 13 amino acids. DNA for the CDR3: TGTGCCAGCACCCGGGGGGATAACACTGAAGCTTTCTTT. It specifies CASTRGDNTEAFF.

This rearrangement joins TRBV7-3 to TRBJ1-2, with D tentatively TRBD1 (5 bases). Germline loops: CDR1 SGHTA, CDR2 FQGTGA. Trimming removed 3 bases from V and 6 bases from J, with 11 bases in between. This CDR3 is 13 amino acids long. The CDR3 loop is CASSFQGSNGYTF. CDR3 DNA sequence: TGTGCCAGCAGCTTCCAGGGTTCGAATGGCTACACCTTC.

The rearrangement links TRBV6-1 to TRBJ2-1; the match to TRBD1 covers 8 bases. Germline CDR1 is MNHNS and CDR2 is SASEGT. The junction had 8 bases not matched to a gene; V was cut back by 6 bases and J by 7 bases. This CDR3 contains 14 residues. Written as DNA, the CDR3 is TGTGCCAGCAGAGGACAGGGTCGTCCGAATGAGCAGTTCTTC. This codes for CASRGQGRPNEQFF.

This clone has a single count. The CDR3 DNA follows: TGTGCCAGCAGTTCCGGACAGCGTAACACTGAAGCTTTCTTT. Translation gives CASSSGQRNTEAFF. J is TRBJ1-1 and V is TRBV6-5; D possibly corresponds to TRBD1 (6 bases). Trimming stripped 4 bases from V and 2 bases from J, with 11 bases between. Looked up from germline, CDR1 is MNHEY and CDR2 is SVGAGI. The CDR3 has 14 residues.

V and J are TRBV5-1 and TRBJ1-2; D possibly corresponds to TRBD1 (5 bases). Deletions cut 0 bases from V and 4 bases from J, with 16 bases between. Germline V gene sequence: CDR1 SGHRS, CDR2 YFSETQ. CDR3 size: 16 residues. This CDR3 is CASSLVTRQLSYGYTF. Here the CDR3 DNA reads TGCGCCAGCAGCTTGGTTACCCGACAGTTGAGCTATGGCTACACCTTC.

Only one count was recorded for this clone. The chain joins TRBV11-1 to TRBJ1-4; D unresolved. Trimming stripped 5 bases from V and 5 bases from J, with 18 bases between. Germline V gene lookup returns CDR1 SGHAT and CDR2 FQDESV (reference sequence). This CDR3 is built from 16 residues. CDR3 DNA sequence: TGTGCCAGCAGCCCTAGAGTCCGCCGGTGGAATGAAAAACTGTTTTTT. Its protein product is CASSPRVRRWNEKLFF.

This sequence joins TRBV5-6 and TRBJ2-3; D is uncertain. This CDR3 comprises 13 residues. CDR1 is SGHDT and CDR2 is YYEEEE in the germline V gene. V shed 3 bases and J shed 5 bases, with 10 bases lying between them. The CDR3 DNA is TGTGCCAGCAGCTCCTCAGGTGGAGATACGCAGTATTTT. Translating it yields CASSSSGGDTQYF.

The sample holds one count of this clone. The chain employs TRBV19 and TRBJ1-6; D not resolved. Germline CDR1 is LNHDA and CDR2 is SQIVND (reference sequence). This CDR3 is built from 14 residues. The V end lost 8 bases, the J end lost 4 bases, and 12 bases lay between the germline ends. DNA of the CDR3: TGTGCCAGTGTCCCAGGAACTTATAATTCACCCCTCCACTTT. Protein sequence: CASVPGTYNSPLHF.

The V call is TRBV5-1, the J call TRBJ1-1; unclear D gene. V was trimmed by 0 bases and J by 3 bases, leaving 9 bases between them. This CDR3 has 14 amino acids. The germline V gene has CDR1 SGHRS and CDR2 YFSETQ. The CDR3 coding sequence is TGCGCCAGCAGCTTGGCCCCGGAGGACACTGAAGCTTTCTTT. This gives the protein CASSLAPEDTEAFF.

The rearrangement uses TRBV11-2 and TRBJ2-5, with 9 nucleotides matching TRBD1. The tail of the sequence fits TRBJ2-7 better, so the J call may be wrong. CDR1 is SGHAT, CDR2 FQNNGV, per germline. This CDR3 region has 15 residues. The CDR3 loop is CASSATGTGTYEQYF. DNA for the CDR3: TGTGCCAGCAGCGCCACCGGGACAGGGACCTACGAGCAGTACTTC.

There are a few counts of this clone. The rearrangement uses TRBV28 and TRBJ1-2; 10 bases fit TRBD1. Trimming cost V 10 bases and J 8 bases; bases outside gene matches: 16. The CDR3 length is 15 residues. The germline V gene encodes CDR1 MDHEN and CDR2 SYDVKM. The CDR3 nucleotides are TGTGCCACCAATCCACCGGGACAGGGGATCGGCGGCTACACCTTC. As protein: CATNPPGQGIGGYTF.

The chain joins TRBV7-9 to TRBJ2-3, with 8 bases lining up with TRBD1. The CDR3 covers 16 residues. The germline V gene encodes CDR1 SEHNR and CDR2 FQNEAQ (reference sequence). The V and J ends lost 3 bases and 2 bases, in that order; junction bases with no gene match: 7. CDR3 sequence: CASSFGQGAATDTQYF. In DNA, the CDR3 is TGTGCCAGCAGCTTCGGGCAGGGGGCCGCCACAGATACGCAGTATTTT.

The chain carries TRBV5-1 and TRBJ2-7; 13 bases map to TRBD2. The germline CDR1 and CDR2 sequences are SGHRS and YFSETQ. J was trimmed by 3 bases and V by 4 bases; bases with no gene match: 7. The length of the CDR3 is 16 residues. The CDR3 DNA follows: TGCGCCAGCAGCCGGACTAGCGGGAGTAGGATCTACGAGCAGTACTTC. Its translation is CASSRTSGSRIYEQYF.

The chain employs TRBV9 and TRBJ2-1; D possibly corresponds to TRBD1 (6 bases). The CDR3 sequence is 14 residues long. Germline CDR1 is SGDLS and CDR2 is YYNGEE. V lost 3 bases to trimming and J lost 8 bases, with 15 bases between them. The DNA for the CDR3 is TGTGCCAGCAGCGACAGGGTCCCAGGGTATGAGCAGTTCTTC. Amino acids: CASSDRVPGYEQFF.

This clone was picked up a small number of times. This sequence joins TRBV4-1 and TRBJ2-1; D remains ambiguous. CDR1 is MGHRA, CDR2 YSYEKL, per germline. V was clipped by 1 base and J by 0 bases, with 10 bases between them. There are 16 residues in the CDR3. CDR3 sequence (DNA): TGCGCCAGCAGCCAAGTAGACATCATCTCCTACAATGAGCAGTTCTTC. This sequence encodes CASSQVDIISYNEQFF.

J is TRBJ2-6 and V is TRBV19; tentatively, D is TRBD2 (6 bases). CDR1 is LNHDA and CDR2 is SQIVND in the germline V gene (reference sequence). V was clipped by 3 bases and J by 2 bases, with 11 bases between them. The CDR3 is 16 residues long. The CDR3 sequence: CASSMSGGAGANVLTF. DNA of the CDR3: TGTGCCAGTAGTATGAGCGGCGGGGCTGGGGCCAACGTCCTGACTTTC.

The rearrangement links TRBV7-3 to TRBJ2-1; D uncertain. V lost 4 bases to trimming and J lost 4 bases, with 8 bases between them. The CDR3 sequence is 13 residues long. Germline CDR1 and CDR2: SGHTA and FQGTGA. CDR3 sequence reads: CASSSPSYNEQFF. CDR3 in DNA: TGTGCCAGCAGCTCACCCAGTTACAATGAGCAGTTCTTC.

The V and J genes are TRBV28 and TRBJ1-2; D is ambiguous. Germline V gene lookup returns CDR1 MDHEN and CDR2 SYDVKM. The CDR3 is made up of 12 amino acids. Trimming removed 10 bases from V and 4 bases from J, with 13 bases in between. CDR3 loop: CAIAGPSYGYTF. Here the CDR3 DNA reads TGTGCCATCGCGGGCCCGTCCTATGGCTACACCTTC.

The genes are TRBV15 and TRBJ2-3; 7 nucleotides line up with TRBD2. The junction had 9 bases not matched to a gene; V was cut back by 1 base and J by 5 bases. The CDR3 is 16 amino acids. Germline CDR1 and CDR2: LNHNV and YYDKDF (reference sequence). The CDR3 coding sequence is TGTGCCACCAGCAGAGCTGGGAGGGTAGCAGTAGATACGCAGTATTTT. Translating gives CATSRAGRVAVDTQYF.

This chain joins TRBV7-2 and TRBJ2-7; 8 positions agree with TRBD1. V lost 3 bases and J lost 2; bases outside the gene matches: 9. Germline loops: CDR1 SGHTA, CDR2 FQGNSA. The CDR3 extends over 16 amino acids. CDR3 region: CASSFRTGISTYEQYF. The CDR3 bases are TGTGCCAGCAGCTTCCGGACAGGGATTAGTACCTACGAGCAGTACTTC.